There are a few counts of the clone carrying this TCR beta chain. This specimen belongs to a study of blood T cell repertoires in COVID-19. Study information: Acute and convalescent COVID-19 samples came from the United States, Italy and Spain. The cDNA or gDNA used as material had been derived from T cells, B-cell-depleted T cells, or PBMCs.

Unmatched junction bases numbered 6, after V lost 4 bases and J lost 7 bases. Germline CDR1 and CDR2: KGHDR and SFDVKD. This CDR3 has 15 residues. Authors' methods: Estimated nucleated cell counts came from reference gene primer amplification. Some clones are missing from TCRdb's copy, which holds only in-frame ones; the method was immunoSEQ multiplex PCR. V and J calls and clone size come straight from that table; D and trimming were deduced from the DNA. The sample contains 120,000 or so clones, under 80% of which appear only once. Material: peripheral blood. The genes are TRBV24-1 and TRBJ2-1, with TRBD2 matching 10 bases. This sequence originates from a man aged 45-60 years with acute or convalescent COVID-19. The CDR3 DNA follows: TGTGCCACCAGTGACTCTAGCGGGAGTTTAAATGAGCAGTTCTTC. Protein: CATSDSSGSLNEQFF.